This T cell receptor (beta chain) was found in a study of blood T cell repertoires in COVID-19. Study in general: Acute-phase and convalescent COVID-19 samples originated in the United States, Italy and Spain.

The CDR3 covers 15 residues. CDR1 and CDR2 from the germline V gene are SGHDN and FVKESK. V was shortened by 0 bases and J by 9 bases, with 18 bases between the two germline ends. Only a few counts were recorded for this clone. Authors' methods: Reference gene primers were amplified, and this amplification served to estimate nucleated cell counts. The data were produced by immunoSEQ multiplex PCR, yet TCRdb's version contains in-frame clones alone and is incomplete. D and trimming were read from the DNA, whereas the V and J calls and clone size are those reported in that table. The sample contains 300,000 to 350,000 clones, about nine tenths of which appear only once. Patients from Seattle were sampled longitudinally, starting during active infection.

The TCR comes from a woman in her sixties or seventies with COVID-19, enrolled during active disease. The chain uses TRBV14 and TRBJ2-7; D perhaps matches TRBD2 (7 bases). Sequences were obtained from peripheral blood. The CDR3 nucleotides are TGTGCCAGCAGCCAAGATCCGGGGGGCCCTCTCGCGCAGTACTTC. It specifies CASSQDPGGPLAQYF.